The sequence of this TCR beta chain was determined in a study of blood T cell repertoires in COVID-19. Study information: Italy, Spain and the United States were the sources of the convalescent and acute COVID-19 samples.

In the original processing: Nucleated cell counts were estimated from reference gene primer amplification. TCRdb's copy holds only in-frame clones and misses some; the assay was immunoSEQ multiplex PCR. That table furnishes V, J and clone size, whereas the DNA furnished D and trimming. This table has around 370,000 clones, around 90% appearing once. The V gene's germline CDR1 is MDHEN and CDR2 SYDVKM. V was clipped by 5 bases and J by 8 bases; unmatched bases: 11. The CDR3 runs to 16 residues. The sequence came from a man aged 18 to 29 with active or convalescent COVID-19. This chain joins TRBV28 and TRBJ1-4; TRBD1 agrees at 10 bases. The sequencing input was peripheral blood. This chain's CDR3 is CASSPGTGVRGEKLFF. The CDR3 region has the DNA TGTGCCAGCAGTCCCGGGACAGGGGTTCGGGGGGAAAAACTGTTTTTT. Looking up the rest from reference TRBV28 and TRBJ1-4 gives the full variable domain: DVKVTQSSRYLVKRTGEKVFLECVQDMDHENMFWYRQDPGLGLRLIYFSYDVKMKEKGDIPEGYSVSREKKERFSLILESASTNQTSMYLCASSPGTGVRGEKLFFGSGTQLSVL.